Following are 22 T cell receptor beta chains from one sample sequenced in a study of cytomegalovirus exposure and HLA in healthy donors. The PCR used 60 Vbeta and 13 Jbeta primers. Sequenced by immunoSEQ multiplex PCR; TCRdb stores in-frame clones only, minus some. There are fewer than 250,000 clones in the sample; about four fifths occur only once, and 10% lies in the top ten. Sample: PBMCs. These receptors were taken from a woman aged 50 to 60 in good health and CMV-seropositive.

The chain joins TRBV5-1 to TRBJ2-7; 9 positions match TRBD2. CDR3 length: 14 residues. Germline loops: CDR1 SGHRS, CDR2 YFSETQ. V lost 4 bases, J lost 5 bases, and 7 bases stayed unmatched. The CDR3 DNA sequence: TGCGCCAGCAGCCTATCGACTAGCGGTCACGAGCAGTACTTC. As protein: CASSLSTSGHEQYF. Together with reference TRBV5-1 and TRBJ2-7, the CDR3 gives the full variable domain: KAGVTQTPRYLIKTRGQQVTLSCSPISGHRSVSWYQQTPGQGLQFLFEYFSETQRNKGNFPGRFSGRQFSNSRSEMNVSTLELGDSALYLCASSLSTSGHEQYFGPGTRLTVT.

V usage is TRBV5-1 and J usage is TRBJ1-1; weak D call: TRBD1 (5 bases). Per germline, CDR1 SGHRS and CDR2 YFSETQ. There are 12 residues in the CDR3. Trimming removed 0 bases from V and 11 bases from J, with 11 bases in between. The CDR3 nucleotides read TGCGCCAGCAGCTTGGCGGGGGGTTTGGCTTTCTTT. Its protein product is CASSLAGGLAFF.

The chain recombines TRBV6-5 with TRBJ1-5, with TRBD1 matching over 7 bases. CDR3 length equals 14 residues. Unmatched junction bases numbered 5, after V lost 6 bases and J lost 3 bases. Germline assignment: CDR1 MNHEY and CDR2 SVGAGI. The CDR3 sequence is CASSPGTVNQPQHF. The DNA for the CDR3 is TGTGCCAGCAGCCCAGGGACAGTCAATCAGCCCCAGCATTTT.

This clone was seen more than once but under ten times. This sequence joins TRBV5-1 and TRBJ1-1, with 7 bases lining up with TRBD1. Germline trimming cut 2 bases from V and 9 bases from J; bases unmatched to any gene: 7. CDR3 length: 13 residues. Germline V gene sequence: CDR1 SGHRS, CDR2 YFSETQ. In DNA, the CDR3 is TGCGCCAGCAGCTTTACAGGGGATGTCAAAGCTTTCTTT. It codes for CASSFTGDVKAFF.

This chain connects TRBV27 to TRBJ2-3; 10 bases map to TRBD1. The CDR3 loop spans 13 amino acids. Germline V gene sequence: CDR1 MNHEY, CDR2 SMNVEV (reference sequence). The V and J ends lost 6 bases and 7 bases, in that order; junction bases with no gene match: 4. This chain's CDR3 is CASRRTGGYTQYF. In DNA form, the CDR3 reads TGTGCCAGCAGGCGGACAGGGGGGTATACGCAGTATTTT.

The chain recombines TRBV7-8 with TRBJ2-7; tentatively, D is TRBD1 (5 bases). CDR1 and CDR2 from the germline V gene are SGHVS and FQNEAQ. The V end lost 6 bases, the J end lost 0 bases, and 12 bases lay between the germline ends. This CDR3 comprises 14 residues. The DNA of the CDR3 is TGTGCCAGCAGACATGACAGAGCCTCCTACGAGCAGTACTTC. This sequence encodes CASRHDRASYEQYF.

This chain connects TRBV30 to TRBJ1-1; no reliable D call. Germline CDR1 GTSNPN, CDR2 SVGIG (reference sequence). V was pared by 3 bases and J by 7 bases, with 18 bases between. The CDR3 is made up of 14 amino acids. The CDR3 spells CAWSLGSSRIEAFF. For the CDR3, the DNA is TGTGCCTGGAGCCTTGGGAGCTCGCGGATTGAAGCTTTCTTT.

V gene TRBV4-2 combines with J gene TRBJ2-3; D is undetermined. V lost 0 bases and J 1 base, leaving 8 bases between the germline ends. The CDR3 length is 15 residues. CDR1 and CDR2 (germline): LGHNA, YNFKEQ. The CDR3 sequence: CASSQEPTGTDTQYF. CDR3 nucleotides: TGTGCCAGCAGCCAAGAACCCACTGGCACAGATACGCAGTATTTT.

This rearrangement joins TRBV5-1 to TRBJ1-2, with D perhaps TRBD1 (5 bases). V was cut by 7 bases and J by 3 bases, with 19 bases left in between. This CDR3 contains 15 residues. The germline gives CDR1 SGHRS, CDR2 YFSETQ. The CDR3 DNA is TGCGCCAGCTCCCCTGACAGCAGTTTATACTATGGCTACACCTTC. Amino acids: CASSPDSSLYYGYTF.

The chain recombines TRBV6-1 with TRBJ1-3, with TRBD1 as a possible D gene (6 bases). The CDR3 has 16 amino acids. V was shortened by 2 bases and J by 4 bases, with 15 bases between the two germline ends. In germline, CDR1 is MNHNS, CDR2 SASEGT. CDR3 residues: CASSEWVLQGGNTIYF. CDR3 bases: TGTGCCAGCAGTGAATGGGTGTTACAGGGAGGAAACACCATATATTTT.

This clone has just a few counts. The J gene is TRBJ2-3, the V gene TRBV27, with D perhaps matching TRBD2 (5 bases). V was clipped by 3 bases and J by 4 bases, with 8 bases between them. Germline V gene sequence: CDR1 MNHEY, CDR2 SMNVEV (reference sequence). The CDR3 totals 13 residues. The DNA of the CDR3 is TGTGCCAGCAGTTTGGACTGGGCAGATACGCAGTATTTT. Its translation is CASSLDWADTQYF.

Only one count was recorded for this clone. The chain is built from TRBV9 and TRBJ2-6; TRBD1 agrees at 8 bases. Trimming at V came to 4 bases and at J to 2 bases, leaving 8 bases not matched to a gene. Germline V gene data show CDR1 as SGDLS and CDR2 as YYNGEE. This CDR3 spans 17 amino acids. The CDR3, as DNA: TGTGCCAGCAGCATAGGACAGGGTCGCCCTGGGGCCAACGTCCTGACTTTC. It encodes CASSIGQGRPGANVLTF.

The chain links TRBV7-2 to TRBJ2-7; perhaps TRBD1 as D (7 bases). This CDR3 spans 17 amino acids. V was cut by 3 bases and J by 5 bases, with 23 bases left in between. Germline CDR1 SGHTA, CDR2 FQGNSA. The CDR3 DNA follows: TGTGCCAGCAGCTTGGAGGGGGCGGAGATAGCACGGCACGAGCAGTACTTC. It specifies CASSLEGAEIARHEQYF.

In DNA form, the CDR3 reads TGTGCCATCAGTGATAGGCAGGGAGGAGGATTCACTGAAGCTTTCTTT. Translation gives CAISDRQGGGFTEAFF. The V and J genes are TRBV10-3 and TRBJ1-1; perhaps TRBD1 as D (5 bases). V was trimmed by 3 bases and J by 4 bases, leaving 18 bases between them. The CDR3 is made up of 16 amino acids. Germline V gene data show CDR1 as ENHRY and CDR2 as SYGVKD.

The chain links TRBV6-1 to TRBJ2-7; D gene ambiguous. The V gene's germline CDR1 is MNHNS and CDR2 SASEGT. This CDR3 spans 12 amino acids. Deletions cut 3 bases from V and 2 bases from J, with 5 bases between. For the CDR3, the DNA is TGTGCCAGCAGTGACCCAACCTACGAGCAGTACTTC. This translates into CASSDPTYEQYF.

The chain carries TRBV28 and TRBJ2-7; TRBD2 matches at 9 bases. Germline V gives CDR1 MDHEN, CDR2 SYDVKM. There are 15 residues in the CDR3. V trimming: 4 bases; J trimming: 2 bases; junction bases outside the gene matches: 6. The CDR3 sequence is CASSSGLAGTYEQYF. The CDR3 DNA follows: TGTGCCAGCAGTTCGGGTCTAGCGGGGACCTACGAGCAGTACTTC.

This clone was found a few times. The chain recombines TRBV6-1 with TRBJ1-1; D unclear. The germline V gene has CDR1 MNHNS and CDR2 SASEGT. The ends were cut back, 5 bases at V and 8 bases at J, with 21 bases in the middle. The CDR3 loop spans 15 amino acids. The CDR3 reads CASSFFREGYSEAFF. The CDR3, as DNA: TGTGCCAGCAGTTTCTTCCGGGAGGGATACTCCGAAGCTTTCTTT.

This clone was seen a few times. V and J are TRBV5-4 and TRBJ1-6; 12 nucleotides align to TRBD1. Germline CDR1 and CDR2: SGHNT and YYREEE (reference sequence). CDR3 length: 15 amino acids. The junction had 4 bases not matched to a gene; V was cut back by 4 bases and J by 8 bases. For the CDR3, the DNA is TGTGCCAGCAGCCTAGGGGACAGGGGGCATTCACCCCTCCACTTT. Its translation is CASSLGDRGHSPLHF.

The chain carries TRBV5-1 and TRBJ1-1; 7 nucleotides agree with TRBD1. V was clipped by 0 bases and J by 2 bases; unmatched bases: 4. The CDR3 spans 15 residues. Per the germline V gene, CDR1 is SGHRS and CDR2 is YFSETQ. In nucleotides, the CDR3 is TGCGCCAGCAGCTTGGGGGACAGACGAAACACTGAAGCTTTCTTT. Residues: CASSLGDRRNTEAFF.

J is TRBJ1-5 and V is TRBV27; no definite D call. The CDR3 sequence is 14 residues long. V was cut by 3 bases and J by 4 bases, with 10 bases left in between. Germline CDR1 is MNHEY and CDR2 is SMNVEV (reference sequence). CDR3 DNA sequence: TGTGCCAGCAGTTTTGGGAGTACTAATCAGCCCCAGCATTTT. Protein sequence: CASSFGSTNQPQHF.

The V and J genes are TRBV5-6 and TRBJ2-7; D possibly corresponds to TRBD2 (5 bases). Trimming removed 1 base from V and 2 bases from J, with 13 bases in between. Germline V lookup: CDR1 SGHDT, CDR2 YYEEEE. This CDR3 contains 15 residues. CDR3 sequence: CASSLFKAATYEQYF. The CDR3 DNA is TGTGCCAGCAGCTTGTTTAAAGCGGCAACCTACGAGCAGTACTTC.

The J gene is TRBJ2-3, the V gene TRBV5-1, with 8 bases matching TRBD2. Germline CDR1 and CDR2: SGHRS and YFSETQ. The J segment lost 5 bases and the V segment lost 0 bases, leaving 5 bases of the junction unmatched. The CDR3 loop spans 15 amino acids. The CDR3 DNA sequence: TGCGCCAGCAGCTTGGGCGGGACTAGACAAGATACGCAGTATTTT. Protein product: CASSLGGTRQDTQYF.